This record covers a single T cell receptor (beta chain). Its antigen remains unidentified. The PCR employed 60 Vbeta primers together with 13 Jbeta primers. Here immunoSEQ multiplex PCR was the method, and the copy in TCRdb shows in-frame clones only, minus some. The table includes about 120,000 clones, roughly 82% detected once. The data belong to a study of cytomegalovirus exposure and HLA in healthy donors. Study-level information: HLA-typed donors contributed 80 million or so unique TCRs, which were held in an early data release.

The CDR3 has 14 amino acids. Looked up from germline, CDR1 is WSHSY and CDR2 is SAAADI. Participants comprised healthy donors of bone marrow. Study-level findings and limits: Owing to their indistinguishability, certain V segments, notably TRBV6-2 and TRBV6-3, were excluded.

The chain couples TRBV10-2 to TRBJ2-7; the D gene is possibly TRBD2 (5 bases). The J call may not be correct, given that the DNA end is closer to TRBJ2-5. The TCR comes from a young woman in good health and CMV-seronegative. Source material: PBMCs. CDR3 sequence: CASMGPGRGETQYF. In DNA form, the CDR3 reads TGCGCCAGCATGGGCCCTGGACGGGGTGAGACCCAGTACTTC.